A selection of T cell receptor beta chains follows, all from one sample in a study of T cell responses to AZD1222 COVID-19 vaccine. TCRdb's copy holds only in-frame clones and misses some; the assay was immunoSEQ multiplex PCR. Of about 110,000 clones in the sample, 87% are singletons; the top ten hold around 4%. The sequencing used peripheral blood, collected 28 days after the second AZD1222 dose. These receptors were taken from an adult who received the AZD1222 COVID-19 vaccine. The conserved cysteine and the conserved F or W are not part of the CDR3 here.

cdr3_aa: ASSQVSIQENTGELF
j_call: TRBJ2-2
v_call: TRBV3-1/TRBV3-2

cdr3_aa: AIRGRTGDYGYT
j_call: TRBJ1-2
v_call: TRBV10-3

cdr3_aa: ASSRRTSEPDTQY
j_call: TRBJ2-3
v_call: TRBV7-9

cdr3_aa: SVDRGQVDEQF
j_call: TRBJ2-1
v_call: TRBV29-1

cdr3_aa: ASSLARISYEQY
j_call: TRBJ2-7
v_call: TRBV7-2

cdr3_aa: ASMPPAGGTEAF
j_call: TRBJ1-1
v_call: TRBV7-9

cdr3_aa: ASSKTGGGDTQY
j_call: TRBJ2-3
v_call: TRBV7-3

cdr3_aa: ASSPGTVYEQY
j_call: TRBJ2-7
v_call: TRBV5-5

cdr3_aa: ASSGNSYEQY
j_call: TRBJ2-7
v_call: TRBV6-5

cdr3_aa: AWRGRGAANTGELF
j_call: TRBJ2-2
v_call: TRBV30

cdr3_aa: AWSVSIGSYNSPLH
j_call: TRBJ1-6
v_call: TRBV30

cdr3_aa: ASSLTPSETQY
j_call: TRBJ2-5
v_call: TRBV25-1

cdr3_aa: ATSHGSQPQH
j_call: TRBJ1-5
v_call: TRBV24-1

cdr3_aa: ASRETHTANYGYT
j_call: TRBJ1-2
v_call: TRBV6-4

cdr3_aa: AALKTGAGELF
j_call: TRBJ2-2
v_call: TRBV28

cdr3_aa: ATRNSGFTEAF
j_call: TRBJ1-1
v_call: TRBV24-1

cdr3_aa: ASSRGGLTSYEQY
j_call: TRBJ2-7
v_call: TRBV3-1/TRBV3-2

cdr3_aa: ASSPSTGIGSMDQPQH
j_call: TRBJ1-5
v_call: TRBV28

cdr3_aa: SVVETSSEQY
j_call: TRBJ2-7
v_call: TRBV29-1

cdr3_aa: ASSTGQGSGTGELF
j_call: TRBJ2-2
v_call: TRBV18

cdr3_aa: ASSELLGQGQGYT
j_call: TRBJ1-2
v_call: TRBV5-1

cdr3_aa: ASSRQGGLYEQY
j_call: TRBJ2-7
v_call: TRBV28

cdr3_aa: ASSLVVQTGAGLNTEAF
j_call: TRBJ1-1
v_call: TRBV7-9

cdr3_aa: ASSPTASGYYEQY
j_call: TRBJ2-7
v_call: TRBV18

cdr3_aa: ASSLVSNQPQH
j_call: TRBJ1-5
v_call: TRBV7-8

cdr3_aa: ASSFPFWDKISQETQY
j_call: TRBJ2-5
v_call: TRBV11-2

cdr3_aa: ASSADRAYGYT
j_call: TRBJ1-2
v_call: TRBV9

cdr3_aa: ASSFWTGDYEQY
j_call: TRBJ2-7
v_call: TRBV7-2

cdr3_aa: ASSLEGRVLNTEAF
j_call: TRBJ1-1
v_call: TRBV5-1

cdr3_aa: ASRRTSINYGYT
j_call: TRBJ1-2
v_call: TRBV27

cdr3_aa: ASSQTGLAGSEQY
j_call: TRBJ2-7
v_call: TRBV3-1/TRBV3-2

cdr3_aa: ASSPQGTEAF
j_call: TRBJ1-1
v_call: TRBV18

cdr3_aa: ASSQEGSRNTIY
j_call: TRBJ1-3
v_call: TRBV3-1/TRBV3-2

cdr3_aa: ASSRGGRTQY
j_call: TRBJ2-3
v_call: TRBV3-1/TRBV3-2

cdr3_aa: ASSEEEGTYGYT
j_call: TRBJ1-2
v_call: TRBV2